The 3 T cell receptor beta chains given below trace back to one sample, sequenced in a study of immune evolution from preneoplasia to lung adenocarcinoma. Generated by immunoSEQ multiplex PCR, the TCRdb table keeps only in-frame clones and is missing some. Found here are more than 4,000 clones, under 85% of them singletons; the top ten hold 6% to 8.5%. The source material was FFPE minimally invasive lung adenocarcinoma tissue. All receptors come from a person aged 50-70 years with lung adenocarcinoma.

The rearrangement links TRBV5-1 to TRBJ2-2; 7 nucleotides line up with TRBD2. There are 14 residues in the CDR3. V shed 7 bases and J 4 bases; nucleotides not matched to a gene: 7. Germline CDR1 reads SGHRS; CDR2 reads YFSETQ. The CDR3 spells CASGAGEGTGELFF. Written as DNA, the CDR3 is TGCGCCAGCGGCGCGGGAGAGGGCACCGGGGAGCTGTTTTTT.

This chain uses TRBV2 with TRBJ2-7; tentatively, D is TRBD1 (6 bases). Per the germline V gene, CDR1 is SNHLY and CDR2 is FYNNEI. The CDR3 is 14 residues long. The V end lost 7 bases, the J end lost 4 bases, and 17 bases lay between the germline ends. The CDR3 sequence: CASTNTGNSYEQYF. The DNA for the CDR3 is TGTGCCAGCACTAATACAGGGAATTCATACGAGCAGTACTTC.

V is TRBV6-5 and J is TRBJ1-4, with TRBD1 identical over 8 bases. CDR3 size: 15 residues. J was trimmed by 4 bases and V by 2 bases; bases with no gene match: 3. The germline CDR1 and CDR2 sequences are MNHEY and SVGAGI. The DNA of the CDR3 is TGTGCCAGCAGTTACACGACAGGGGTTAATGAAAAACTGTTTTTT. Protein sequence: CASSYTTGVNEKLFF.